Listed here are 18 T cell receptor beta chains from one sample, sequenced in a study of T cell responses to AZD1222 COVID-19 vaccine. Method: immunoSEQ multiplex PCR; TCRdb's copy keeps in-frame clones and lacks some. The profile shows about 78,000 clones, about nine tenths of them singletons. The sample consisted of peripheral blood, taken on day 0 of AZD1222 vaccination. The source of these receptors is an adult in good health.

The CDR3 reads CASRSGDPYNEQFF. The CDR3 nucleotides read TGCGCCAGCCGCAGTGGGGACCCGTACAATGAGCAGTTCTTC. The chain combines TRBV5-1 with TRBJ2-1; perhaps D is TRBD1 or TRBD2 (5 bases each). CDR1 is SGHRS, CDR2 YFSETQ, per germline. V dropped 7 bases and J dropped 4 bases, with 15 bases sitting between them. The CDR3 is 14 amino acids.

The rearrangement links TRBV24-1 to TRBJ2-5; TRBD2 is a possible D gene (6 bases). Germline V gene lookup returns CDR1 KGHDR and CDR2 SFDVKD. The V end lost 7 bases, the J end lost 4 bases, and 15 bases lay between the germline ends. This CDR3 has 14 residues. CDR3 bases: TGTGCCACCAGGGGAGGTGGCCTAGCAGAGACCCAGTACTTC. Its translation: CATRGGGLAETQYF.

V and J are TRBV7-9 and TRBJ1-1; D unresolved. The germline V gene has CDR1 SEHNR and CDR2 FQNEAQ (reference sequence). V was shortened by 2 bases and J by 2 bases, with 21 bases between the two germline ends. This CDR3 is built from 18 residues. The CDR3 region is CASSLLFRYDRPNTEAFF. In nucleotides, the CDR3 is TGTGCCAGCAGCTTACTTTTTAGGTACGACCGGCCTAACACTGAAGCTTTCTTT.

This chain connects TRBV19 to TRBJ1-5; maybe TRBD1 (5 bases). From germline, CDR1 is LNHDA and CDR2 SQIVND (reference sequence). There are 24 residues in the CDR3. With 7 bases removed from V and 4 bases from J, the gap between germline ends came to 44 bases. CDR3 sequence: CASKELVGREMEFVRQFCNQPQHF. The DNA of the CDR3 is TGTGCCAGTAAAGAATTGGTTGGCAGGGAGATGGAGTTTGTCCGCCAGTTTTGTAATCAGCCCCAGCATTTT.

This clone was observed once. A junction boundary mismatches the germline segment, possibly from a read error. The chain employs TRBV18 and TRBJ1-5; possible D gene TRBD1, 5 bases. CDR3 length equals 13 residues. Germline assignment: CDR1 KGHSH and CDR2 LQKENI. CDR3 DNA: TGTGCCAGCTCAGATACGGGACGAGACCCCCGGCATTTT. Translated, it gives CASSDTGRDPRHF. The complete variable domain, with remaining parts taken from reference TRBV18 and TRBJ1-5, reads NAGVMQNPRHLVRRRGQEARLRCSPMKGHSHVYWYRQLPEEGLKFMVYLQKENIIDESGMPKERFSAEFPKEGPSILRIQQVVRGDSAAYFCASSDTGRDPRHFGDGTRLSIL.

V gene TRBV27 combines with J gene TRBJ1-2; unclear D gene. This CDR3 is 15 amino acids long. V lost 6 bases and J 4 bases, leaving 18 bases between the germline ends. Germline V gives CDR1 MNHEY, CDR2 SMNVEV (reference sequence). The CDR3 bases are TGTGCCAGCAGCCATGGCCAGAAACCAGGCTATGGCTACACCTTC. This encodes CASSHGQKPGYGYTF.

The genes are TRBV18 and TRBJ2-1; D remains unclear. The CDR3 is made up of 14 amino acids. Germline CDR1 and CDR2: KGHSH and LQKENI. V shed 1 base and J shed 3 bases, with 7 bases lying between them. The CDR3 DNA reads as TGTGCCAGCTCACCACAGTCCTTCTACAATGAGCAGTTCTTC. It encodes CASSPQSFYNEQFF.

This chain connects TRBV6-1 to TRBJ1-5, with D unclear. The V end lost 0 bases, the J end lost 0 bases, and 6 bases lay between the germline ends. The germline V gene encodes CDR1 MNHNS and CDR2 SASEGT. This CDR3 contains 15 residues. CDR3 protein: CASSEAGNSNQPQHF. The CDR3 DNA reads as TGTGCCAGCAGTGAAGCCGGAAATAGCAATCAGCCCCAGCATTTT.

This clone was recorded a few times. The chain carries TRBV19 and TRBJ2-7; D is ambiguous. Germline CDR1 is LNHDA and CDR2 is SQIVND (reference sequence). This CDR3 has 11 amino acids. V gave up 9 bases and J gave up 3 bases, with 9 bases separating them. The CDR3 region is CASGFLYEQYF. CDR3 bases: TGTGCCAGCGGGTTTCTCTACGAGCAGTACTTC.

The genes are TRBV7-8 and TRBJ1-1, with 10 bases fitting TRBD1. Per the germline V gene, CDR1 is SGHVS and CDR2 is FQNEAQ. V was pared by 5 bases and J by 5 bases, with 8 bases of the junction left unmatched. The CDR3 totals 15 residues. The CDR3 is CASSINRDRGTEAFF. The CDR3 region has the DNA TGTGCCAGCAGCATCAACCGGGACAGGGGAACTGAAGCTTTCTTT.

The V gene is TRBV18, the J gene TRBJ1-5; D unclear. CDR3 length: 14 residues. Germline-derived CDR1 and CDR2 are KGHSH and LQKENI. With 3 bases removed from V and 2 bases from J, the gap between germline ends came to 8 bases. The CDR3 region has the DNA TGTGCCAGCTCACCGGCAGAGGGCAATCAGCCCCAGCATTTT. Amino acids: CASSPAEGNQPQHF. Full variable domain (outside the CDR3, taken from reference TRBV18 and TRBJ1-5): NAGVMQNPRHLVRRRGQEARLRCSPMKGHSHVYWYRQLPEEGLKFMVYLQKENIIDESGMPKERFSAEFPKEGPSILRIQQVVRGDSAAYFCASSPAEGNQPQHFGDGTRLSIL.

This chain links TRBV3-1 (or the pseudogene TRBV3-2) with TRBJ1-5; D unresolved. The CDR3 contains 12 residues. Germline assignment: CDR1 LGHDT and CDR2 YNNKEL (reference sequence). V was cut by 4 bases and J by 6 bases, with 7 bases left in between. This CDR3 is CASSRGFQPQHF. DNA for the CDR3: TGTGCCAGCAGCCGAGGGTTTCAGCCCCAGCATTTT.

The chain carries TRBV14 and TRBJ1-2, with TRBD1 as a possible D gene (5 bases). Trimming removed 2 bases at V and 7 bases at J, with 11 bases between. CDR3 length: 13 amino acids. Germline V gene data show CDR1 as SGHDN and CDR2 as FVKESK. The CDR3 region has the DNA TGTGCCAGCAGCCAATACCAGGGCGGTGGCTACACCTTC. This encodes CASSQYQGGGYTF.

The V call is TRBV18, the J call TRBJ1-4; D is perhaps TRBD1 (6 bases). CDR1 and CDR2 from the germline V gene are KGHSH and LQKENI. The CDR3 has 16 amino acids. The ends were cut back, 3 bases at V and 8 bases at J, with 19 bases in the middle. As DNA, the CDR3 is TGTGCCAGCTCACCGAACGCAGGGGCCCAAAGCGAAAAACTGTTTTTT. Its translation is CASSPNAGAQSEKLFF.

J is TRBJ1-3 and V is TRBV7-2; no definite D call. The CDR3 extends over 12 amino acids. With 4 bases removed from V and 4 bases from J, the gap between germline ends came to 5 bases. The germline CDR1 and CDR2 sequences are SGHTA and FQGNSA. CDR3 DNA: TGTGCCAGCAGCTCGCAAGGAAACACCATATATTTT. Protein: CASSSQGNTIYF.

With regard to this clone: At one boundary the junction diverges from the germline segment, which might be a read error. The rearrangement links TRBV28 to TRBJ1-2, with D perhaps TRBD1 (6 bases). CDR3 size: 15 residues. Germline CDR1 reads MDHEN; CDR2 reads SYDVKM. CDR3 bases: TGTGCCGGCAGTCCCGGGACAACAAGACAGGCGGGCTACACCTTC. Residues: CAGSPGTTRQAGYTF.

V and J are TRBV9 and TRBJ2-1; 12 bases match TRBD2. V shed 2 bases and J 8 bases; nucleotides not matched to a gene: 5. CDR1 is SGDLS and CDR2 is YYNGEE in the germline V gene. CDR3 size: 15 residues. Here the CDR3 DNA reads TGTGCCAGCAGCGTTAGGACTAGCGGGACCCATGAGCAGTTCTTC. It specifies CASSVRTSGTHEQFF.

The chain has TRBV28 and TRBJ2-5, with a weak D call TRBD2 (6 bases). There are 14 residues in the CDR3. With 8 bases removed from V and 7 bases from J, the gap between germline ends came to 20 bases. Germline V gene sequence: CDR1 MDHEN, CDR2 SYDVKM. The CDR3 loop is CASGGVGQTGTQYF. The CDR3 DNA is TGTGCCAGCGGAGGGGTGGGGCAGACGGGGACCCAGTACTTC.